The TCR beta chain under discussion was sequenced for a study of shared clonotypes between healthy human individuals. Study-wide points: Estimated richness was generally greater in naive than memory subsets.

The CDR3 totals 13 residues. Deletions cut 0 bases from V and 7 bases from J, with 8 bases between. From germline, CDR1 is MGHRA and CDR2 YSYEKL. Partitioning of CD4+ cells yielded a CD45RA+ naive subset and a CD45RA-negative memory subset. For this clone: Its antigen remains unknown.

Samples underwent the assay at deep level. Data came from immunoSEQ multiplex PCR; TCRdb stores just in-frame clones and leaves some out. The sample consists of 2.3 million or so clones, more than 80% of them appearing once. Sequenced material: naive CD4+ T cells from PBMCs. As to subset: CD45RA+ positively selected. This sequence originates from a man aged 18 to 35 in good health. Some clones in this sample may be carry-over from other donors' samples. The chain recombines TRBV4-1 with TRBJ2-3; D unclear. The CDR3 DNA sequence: TGCGCCAGCAGCCAAGATGGCCAAAATACGCAGTATTTT. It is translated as CASSQDGQNTQYF.